The TCR beta chain under discussion was sequenced for a study of T-cell reconstitution after alpha-beta-depleted transplantation in children. The library targeted TCRbeta and was prepared with unique molecular identifiers. TCRdb reprocessed the PCR reads with MiXCR, giving one entry per CDR3 protein. The data show more than 200,000 distinct CDR3 sequences, around 9.7% seen once. This clonotype was counted only a few times. The CDR3 extends over 16 amino acids. V shed 3 bases and J 2 bases; nucleotides not matched to a gene: 8. From germline, CDR1 is MDHEN and CDR2 SYDVKM. The rearrangement links TRBV28 to TRBJ2-7; 9 bases are shared with TRBD1. Source: PBMCs from the stem cell graft donor, taken from the stem cell graft. This sequence originates from a human donor who donated a stem cell graft to a child with SCID. CDR3 bases: TGTGCCAGCAGTTTTGTGGGTTGGGACAGGGCCTACGAGCAGTACTTC. It specifies CASSFVGWDRAYEQYF.